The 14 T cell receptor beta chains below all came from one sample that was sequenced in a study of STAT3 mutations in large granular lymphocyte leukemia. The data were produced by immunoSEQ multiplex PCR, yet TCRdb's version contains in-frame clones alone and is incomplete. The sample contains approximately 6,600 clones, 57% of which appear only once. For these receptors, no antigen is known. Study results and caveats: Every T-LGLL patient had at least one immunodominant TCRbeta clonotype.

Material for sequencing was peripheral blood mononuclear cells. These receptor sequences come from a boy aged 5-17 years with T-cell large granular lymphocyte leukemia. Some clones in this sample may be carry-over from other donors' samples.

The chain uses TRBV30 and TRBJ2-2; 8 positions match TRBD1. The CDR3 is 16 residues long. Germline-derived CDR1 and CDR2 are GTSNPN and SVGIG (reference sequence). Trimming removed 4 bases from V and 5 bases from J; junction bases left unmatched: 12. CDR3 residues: CAWTYDRGLETGELFF. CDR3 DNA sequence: TGTGCCTGGACCTACGACAGGGGCCTGGAGACCGGGGAGCTGTTTTTT.

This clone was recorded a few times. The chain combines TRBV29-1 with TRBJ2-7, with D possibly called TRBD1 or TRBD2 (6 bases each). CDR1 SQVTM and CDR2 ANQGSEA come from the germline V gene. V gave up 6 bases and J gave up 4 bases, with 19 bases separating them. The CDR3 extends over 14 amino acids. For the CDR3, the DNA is TGCAGCGTCGCAGTGCGGGGACAAAGATACGAGCAGTACTTC. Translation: CSVAVRGQRYEQYF.

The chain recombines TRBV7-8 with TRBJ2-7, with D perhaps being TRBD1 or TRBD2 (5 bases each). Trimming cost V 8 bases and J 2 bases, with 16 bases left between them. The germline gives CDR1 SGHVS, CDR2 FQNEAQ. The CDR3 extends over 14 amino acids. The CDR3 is CASSEGTVAYEQYF. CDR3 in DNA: TGTGCCAGCTCCGAAGGGACGGTTGCCTACGAGCAGTACTTC.

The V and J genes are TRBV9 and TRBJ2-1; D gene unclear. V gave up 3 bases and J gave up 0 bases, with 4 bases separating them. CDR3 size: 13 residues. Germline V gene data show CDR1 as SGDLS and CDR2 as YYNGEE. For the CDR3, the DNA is TGTGCCAGCAGCGAGAGCTCCTACAATGAGCAGTTCTTC. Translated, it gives CASSESSYNEQFF.

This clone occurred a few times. CDR3 nucleotide sequence: TGTGCCAGCAGCCAAGGGGCTAGATCTGTTGCGCAGTATTTT. Translated: CASSQGARSVAQYF. V is TRBV14 and J is TRBJ2-3, with D hard to call. CDR1 is SGHDN, CDR2 FVKESK, per germline. There are 14 residues in the CDR3. Between the trimmed V and J ends, which lost 1 base and 10 bases, there was a span of 15 bases.

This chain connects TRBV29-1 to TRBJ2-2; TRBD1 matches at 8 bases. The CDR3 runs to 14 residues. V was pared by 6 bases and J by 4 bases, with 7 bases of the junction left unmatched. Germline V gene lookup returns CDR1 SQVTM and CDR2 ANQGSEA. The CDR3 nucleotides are TGCAGCGTGGACCGGGACAGGTCCACCGGGGAGCTGTTTTTT. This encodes CSVDRDRSTGELFF.

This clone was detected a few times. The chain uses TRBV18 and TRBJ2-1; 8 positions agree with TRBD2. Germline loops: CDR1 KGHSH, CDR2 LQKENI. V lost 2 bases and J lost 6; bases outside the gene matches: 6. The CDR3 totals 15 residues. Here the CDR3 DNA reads TGTGCCAGCTCACCAGTTAGCGGGATTTTCAATGAGCAGTTCTTC. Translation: CASSPVSGIFNEQFF.

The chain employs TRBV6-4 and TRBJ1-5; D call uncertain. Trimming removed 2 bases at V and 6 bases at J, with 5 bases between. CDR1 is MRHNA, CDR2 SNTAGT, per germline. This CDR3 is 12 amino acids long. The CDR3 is CASSDITQPQHF. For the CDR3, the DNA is TGTGCCAGCAGTGACATAACTCAGCCCCAGCATTTT.

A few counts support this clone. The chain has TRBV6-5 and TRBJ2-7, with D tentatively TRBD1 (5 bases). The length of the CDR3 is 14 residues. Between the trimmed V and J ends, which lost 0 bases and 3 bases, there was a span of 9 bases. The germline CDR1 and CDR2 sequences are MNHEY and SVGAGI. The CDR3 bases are TGTGCCAGCAGTTACTCGACGCAGGGCTACGAGCAGTACTTC. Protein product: CASSYSTQGYEQYF.

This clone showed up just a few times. The CDR3 DNA reads as TGCAGCGTTGAACCAAGGACAGGGGCGCATTATGGCTACACCTTC. Residues: CSVEPRTGAHYGYTF. The chain combines TRBV29-1 with TRBJ1-2; 9 nucleotides align to TRBD1. The CDR3 is 15 residues long. CDR1 and CDR2 from the germline V gene are SQVTM and ANQGSEA. V shed 2 bases, J shed 5 bases, and the junction held 9 bases outside the gene matches.

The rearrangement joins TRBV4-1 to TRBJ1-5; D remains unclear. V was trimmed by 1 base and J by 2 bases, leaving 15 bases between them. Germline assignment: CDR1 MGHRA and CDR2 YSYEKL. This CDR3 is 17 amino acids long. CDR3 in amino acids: CASSQAPYVLGNQPQHF. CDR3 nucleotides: TGCGCCAGCAGCCAAGCCCCATACGTACTGGGCAATCAGCCCCAGCATTTT.

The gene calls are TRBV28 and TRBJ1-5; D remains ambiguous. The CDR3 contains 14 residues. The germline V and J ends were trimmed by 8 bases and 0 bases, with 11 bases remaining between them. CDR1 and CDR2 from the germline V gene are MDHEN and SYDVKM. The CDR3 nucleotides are TGTGCCAGCGTCCGAGAAATTAGCAATCAGCCCCAGCATTTT. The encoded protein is CASVREISNQPQHF.

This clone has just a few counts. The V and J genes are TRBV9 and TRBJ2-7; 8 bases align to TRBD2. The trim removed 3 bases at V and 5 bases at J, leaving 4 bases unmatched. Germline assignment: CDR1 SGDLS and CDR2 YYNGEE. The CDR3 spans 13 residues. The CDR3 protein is CASSEGLVNEQYF. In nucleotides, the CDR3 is TGTGCCAGCAGCGAGGGACTAGTTAACGAGCAGTACTTC.

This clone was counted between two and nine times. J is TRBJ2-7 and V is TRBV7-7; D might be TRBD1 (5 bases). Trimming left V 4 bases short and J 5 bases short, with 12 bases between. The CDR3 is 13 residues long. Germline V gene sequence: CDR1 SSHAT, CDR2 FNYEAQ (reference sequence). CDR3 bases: TGTGCCAGCAGCTCGACAGCTGGGGACGAGCAGTACTTC. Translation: CASSSTAGDEQYF.